Below, 5 T cell receptor beta chains from the same sample are listed, as sequenced in a study of blood T cell repertoires in COVID-19. The assay was immunoSEQ multiplex PCR, and TCRdb's table has in-frame clones only and misses some. The sample carries about 87,000 clones, about 89% recorded once. Sample: peripheral blood. The receptors originated from a human donor with acute or convalescent COVID-19. The donor label of this sample is uncertain.

The chain is built from TRBV19 and TRBJ2-7; a possible D gene is TRBD2 (6 bases). The germline V gene has CDR1 LNHDA and CDR2 SQIVND (reference sequence). Trimming cost V 2 bases and J 3 bases, with 23 bases left between them. The CDR3 covers 18 residues. The CDR3 region is CASSISGPPGTLLYEQYF. For the CDR3, the DNA is TGTGCCAGTAGTATATCTGGACCCCCAGGGACTCTCCTCTACGAGCAGTACTTC.

This clone was counted once. The chain employs TRBV2 and TRBJ2-5; no clear D gene. Germline CDR1 is SNHLY and CDR2 is FYNNEI. Trimming took off 3 bases at V and 5 bases at J, with 13 bases between the two ends. The CDR3 totals 14 residues. The CDR3: CASSEVGGAETQYF. CDR3 coding DNA: TGTGCCAGCAGTGAGGTCGGTGGAGCGGAGACCCAGTACTTC.

This CDR3 reads CASSLGAPTGYTF. The CDR3 DNA sequence: TGTGCCAGCAGTCTGGGAGCACCAACGGGCTACACCTTC. The chain is built from TRBV7-9 and TRBJ1-2; no definite D call. Per germline, CDR1 SEHNR and CDR2 FQNEAQ (reference sequence). The length of the CDR3 is 13 residues. The ends were cut back, 6 bases at V and 8 bases at J, with 16 bases in the middle. The variable domain in full, completed from reference TRBV7-9 and TRBJ1-2, reads DTGVSQNPRHKITKRGQNVTFRCDPISEHNRLYWYRQTLGQGPEFLTYFQNEAQLEKSRLLSDRFSAERPKGSFSTLEIQRTEQGDSAMYLCASSLGAPTGYTFGSGTRLTVV.

The chain combines TRBV27 with TRBJ2-7; perhaps TRBD1 as D (5 bases). The length of the CDR3 is 16 residues. V lost 2 bases, J lost 1 base, and 15 bases lay in between. Germline CDR1 and CDR2: MNHEY and SMNVEV (reference sequence). The chain's CDR3 is CASSLKGQGRSYEQYF. The CDR3 nucleotides read TGTGCCAGCAGTTTAAAAGGGCAGGGTCGATCCTACGAGCAGTACTTC.

The chain couples TRBV27 to TRBJ2-5, with 8 positions matching TRBD1. The V gene end was trimmed by 5 bases and the J gene end by 1 base; junction bases not matched to a gene: 12. The CDR3 consists of 17 residues. Germline lookup yields CDR1 MNHEY and CDR2 SMNVEV (reference sequence). The CDR3 DNA sequence: TGTGCCAGCAGTGCGAATTCTCCGGGACAGGCCCAAGAGACCCAGTACTTC. This codes for CASSANSPGQAQETQYF.